This T cell receptor (beta chain) was sequenced for a study of T-cell memory formation after mild COVID-19 (dated by TCRdb to the early 2020s). For the wider study: Most TCR sequence clusters were specific to one of the two donors. T-cell clones expanding and contracting after mild COVID-19 in two donors were tracked by longitudinal TCRalpha and TCRbeta repertoire sequencing. The cohort comprised two young, previously healthy adult volunteers, one female and one male.

Turning to this clonotype: Its antigen is unknown. Qualities for individual bases were not recorded, and no much larger clone is one base off.

Ficoll-Paque density gradient centrifugation was used to isolate PBMCs. Based on the germline V gene, the CDR1 and CDR2 sequences are LGHNT and FRNRAP. The CDR3 numbers 15 residues from cysteine through phenylalanine. The kept DNA is CDR3 alone, 45 bases in frame from the first base. At the junction V is shortened by 5 bases and J by 1 base, with 14 bases in between. Instrument used: Illumina NovaSeq 6000. Using 5'RACE with constant-segment primers, TCRalpha and TCRbeta cDNA libraries were constructed, with sample barcodes and unique molecular identifiers added in the process. RNA was extracted from every sample with Trizol reagent. The libraries were amplified in two PCR steps, and the second step added a second sample barcode and Illumina TruSeq adapters. Libraries were sequenced on an Illumina NovaSeq with 2 x 150 bp paired-end reads. The study's own analysis went as follows. The reads were demultiplexed and collapsed into UMI-guided consensus sequences using migec v1.2.7. With mixcr v2.1.11, UMI consensuses were aligned to TRA and TRB V and J templates and assembled into clonotypes. A clonotype was counted as expanded or contracted only when both edgeR and NoisET called the clonotype significant, with the noise models trained on biological replicates. For edgeR calls, the thresholds were a false discovery rate-adjusted p below 0.01 and a log2 fold-change of 1. As an exploratory analysis of dynamics, max-normalized trajectories of the 1000 most abundant clonotypes were examined with PCA combined with hierarchical clustering. The CD4 or CD8 phenotype of responding clones was assigned using the separately sequenced CD4+ and CD8+ repertoires. Through fastp at Q25 and MiXCR, TCRdb rebuilt clones from the public reads, retaining in-frame beta chains. Under each unique CDR3 protein, matching rows form one entry showing the most common genes and DNA. It is TCRdb's table, rather than the study itself, that gives the V and J calls and clone size. This sample lists under 650,000 distinct CDR3 sequences; about a sixth were detected once. Together, the top ten hold about 12% of the sample.

Paper-wide results and their limitations: Only two mild cases were covered in the study, and larger cohorts including severe cases with pre-infection samples were considered necessary. The detection of some responding clones in pre-infection memory suggests that pre-existing cross-reactive memory T cells joined the SARS-CoV-2 response. Clones contracting from day 15 to 85 had balanced CD4/CD8 phenotypes, while a second wave expanding from day 15 to 37 was biased towards CD4+. Contracting CD4+ clones were found mainly in CM and EM memory subsets, while CD8+ clones were enriched in EMRA. Whether the second-wave clones peaking on day 37 were SARS-CoV-2 specific was not confirmed.

Material for sequencing was PBMCs or a T cell subset sorted from them (not recorded which). The origin of this receptor is an adult woman who had mild COVID-19 (a few samples of this study predate the infection). The sample titles of this study are shuffled in the database, so cell type and time point are left out; the donor was told from shared clones. The chain couples TRBV12-5 to TRBJ1-1, with the D gene not confidently named. The DNA sequence follows: TGTGCTAGTGGTAAGAAGTGGGCCGGGAACACTGAAGCTTTCTTT. Translation gives CASGKKWAGNTEAFF.